These 15 T cell receptor beta chains share one sample of origin, sequenced in a study of long-term antiretroviral therapy in people with HIV. At the survey level, the v3.0 immunoSEQ assay was run. Sequencing used immunoSEQ multiplex PCR; TCRdb keeps in-frame clones, though not all of them. Among roughly 17,000 clones listed, 90% to 95% were seen once. This sample comprised unsorted PBMCs, obtained 10 to 13 years after starting antiretroviral therapy. All receptors derive from a man aged 30 to 39 with HIV.

This chain connects TRBV10-3 to TRBJ1-2; no clear D. The CDR3 is made up of 16 amino acids. The germline V and J ends were trimmed by 0 bases and 4 bases, with 15 bases remaining between them. From germline, CDR1 is ENHRY and CDR2 SYGVKD. The CDR3 bases are TGTGCCATCAGTGAGTCGGATCAAGAGGTTACCTATGGCTACACCTTC. It specifies CAISESDQEVTYGYTF.

The DNA of the CDR3 is TGTGCCAGCAGTGAATTGGCAGGGGAGGCCTACGAGCAGTACTTC. Translation gives CASSELAGEAYEQYF. The V gene is TRBV6-1, the J gene TRBJ2-7; D possibly matches TRBD1 or TRBD2 (6 bases each). CDR3 length equals 15 residues. V was pared by 2 bases and J by 2 bases, with 13 bases between. The V gene's germline CDR1 is MNHNS and CDR2 SASEGT.

The chain combines TRBV29-1 with TRBJ2-3; 8 bases are shared with TRBD2. Germline trimming cut 7 bases from V and 4 bases from J; bases unmatched to any gene: 4. Per germline, CDR1 SQVTM and CDR2 ANQGSEA. The CDR3 is 12 amino acids. The CDR3: CSGGRGADTQYF. DNA for the CDR3: TGCAGCGGGGGGCGGGGGGCAGATACGCAGTATTTT.

This rearrangement joins TRBV29-1 to TRBJ2-3, with 12 bases lining up with TRBD1. The CDR3 loop spans 13 amino acids. Germline trimming cut 6 bases from V and 5 bases from J; bases unmatched to any gene: 3. Germline V lookup: CDR1 SQVTM, CDR2 ANQGSEA. As DNA, the CDR3 is TGCAGCGTGGGGACAGGGGGCAGAGATACGCAGTATTTT. Translated: CSVGTGGRDTQYF.

The J gene is TRBJ2-3, the V gene TRBV7-3; TRBD2 aligns across 13 bases. Per germline, CDR1 SGHTA and CDR2 FQGTGA. J was trimmed by 6 bases and V by 5 bases; bases with no gene match: 8. The CDR3 is 16 residues long. CDR3 residues: CASSIGLAGEVDTQYF. In DNA form, the CDR3 reads TGTGCCAGCAGCATTGGACTAGCGGGGGAAGTGGATACGCAGTATTTT.

The rearrangement uses TRBV2 and TRBJ2-7, with no clear D. The CDR3 is made up of 13 amino acids. Looked up from germline, CDR1 is SNHLY and CDR2 is FYNNEI. Trimming removed 4 bases from V and 2 bases from J, with 9 bases in between. CDR3 nucleotides: TGTGCCAGCAGTGCCGGGCAGGCCTACGAGCAGTACTTC. The encoded protein is CASSAGQAYEQYF. Full variable domain (remainder filled in from reference TRBV2 and TRBJ2-7): EPEVTQTPSHQVTQMGQEVILRCVPISNHLYFYWYRQILGQKVEFLVSFYNNEISEKSEIFDDQFSVERPDGSNFTLKIRSTKLEDSAMYFCASSAGQAYEQYFGPGTRLTVT.

This sequence joins TRBV7-2 and TRBJ2-2, with D hard to call. Germline CDR1 reads SGHTA; CDR2 reads FQGNSA. Trimming left V 3 bases short and J 4 bases short, with 9 bases between. CDR3 size: 14 residues. The CDR3 region is CASSFRPSTGELFF. The CDR3 bases are TGTGCCAGCAGCTTTAGACCGAGCACCGGGGAGCTGTTTTTT.

The chain joins TRBV2 to TRBJ1-2; maybe TRBD1 (5 bases). Germline V gene sequence: CDR1 SNHLY, CDR2 FYNNEI. CDR3 length equals 14 residues. V was cut by 6 bases and J by 7 bases, with 18 bases left in between. Here the CDR3 reads CASRATGTPSGYTF. CDR3 nucleotides: TGTGCCAGCAGAGCTACCGGGACCCCAAGTGGCTACACCTTC.

The J gene is TRBJ2-7, the V gene TRBV5-1, with TRBD1 matching 8 bases. Germline lookup yields CDR1 SGHRS and CDR2 YFSETQ. Trimming at V came to 0 bases and at J to 2 bases, leaving 4 bases not matched to a gene. The CDR3 is 15 residues long. Here the CDR3 reads CASSLGQGFTYEQYV. For the CDR3, the DNA is TGCGCCAGCAGCTTGGGACAGGGGTTTACCTACGAGCAGTACGTC.

The V call is TRBV11-2, the J call TRBJ2-4; TRBD2 matches at 8 bases. The CDR3 covers 16 residues. Losses at the gene ends were 1 base for V and 9 bases for J; bases not matched to a gene: 11. CDR1 and CDR2 from the germline V gene are SGHAT and FQNNGV. The CDR3 sequence is CASSLVGGLEVAIQYF. CDR3 DNA: TGTGCCAGCAGCTTAGTTGGGGGACTAGAAGTGGCCATTCAGTACTTC.

The rearrangement joins TRBV6-4 to TRBJ1-6; 7 bases align to TRBD1. Germline assignment: CDR1 MRHNA and CDR2 SNTAGT. Losses at the gene ends were 2 bases for V and 5 bases for J; bases not matched to a gene: 6. The CDR3 contains 16 residues. CDR3 nucleotides: TGTGCCAGCAGTGACCCCGGGACAGAAAATAATTCACCCCTCCACTTT. Translated: CASSDPGTENNSPLHF.

The gene calls are TRBV4-2 and TRBJ2-5; D assignment may be TRBD1 or TRBD2 (5 bases each). This CDR3 contains 15 residues. Trimming took 0 bases from V and 5 from J, leaving 13 bases between them. Looked up from germline, CDR1 is LGHNA and CDR2 is YNFKEQ. CDR3 sequence reads: CASSQDWGSRETQYF. CDR3 bases: TGTGCCAGCAGCCAAGATTGGGGGAGCCGGGAGACCCAGTACTTC.

This clone was seen only once. The chain links TRBV28 to TRBJ1-2; D gene unclear. CDR1 and CDR2 (germline): MDHEN, SYDVKM. This CDR3 region has 13 residues. Trimming removed 6 bases at V and 2 bases at J, with 10 bases between. CDR3 protein: CASSLAMNYGYTF. CDR3 DNA: TGTGCCAGCAGCCTAGCTATGAACTATGGCTACACCTTC.

This clone was detected once. V gene TRBV19 combines with J gene TRBJ2-3, with TRBD2 identical over 8 bases. Germline V gene sequence: CDR1 LNHDA, CDR2 SQIVND (reference sequence). The CDR3 is made up of 16 amino acids. Unmatched junction bases numbered 12, after V lost 8 bases and J lost 2 bases. This chain's CDR3 is CASGSGGASPTDTQYF. The CDR3 DNA is TGTGCCAGTGGCAGCGGGGGCGCCTCCCCCACAGATACGCAGTATTTT.

This clone was detected a few times. This chain links TRBV5-1 with TRBJ1-1; D uncertain. The CDR3 extends over 13 amino acids. Germline CDR1 SGHRS, CDR2 YFSETQ. Deletions cut 1 base from V and 3 bases from J, with 7 bases between. The DNA of the CDR3 is TGCGCCAGCAGCTTGAACTACGACACTGAAGCTTTCTTT. As protein: CASSLNYDTEAFF.